The 17 T cell receptor beta chains below were found in one sample sequenced in a study of CD4 T cells in relation to SARS-CoV-2 and coronaviruses. Data came from immunoSEQ multiplex PCR; TCRdb stores just in-frame clones and leaves some out. This sample has approximately 70,000 clones; 85% to 95% occur once, and the top ten carry about 0.23%. Before the COVID-19 pandemic, during about 2010-2019, CD4+ T cells were taken from unexposed donors. Sequencing was done on a sample of naive CD4+ T cells from PBMCs. As to subset: naive CD4+ T cells isolated by negative enrichment. These receptors originate from a human donor in good health.

This chain joins TRBV28 and TRBJ1-1, with D tentatively TRBD1 (6 bases). Trimming pared 7 bases from V and 0 bases from J, leaving 12 bases between. The CDR3 contains 14 residues. Germline lookup yields CDR1 MDHEN and CDR2 SYDVKM. CDR3 nucleotides: TGTGCCAGCATATCTACAGGGTTGAACACTGAAGCTTTCTTT. Translated: CASISTGLNTEAFF.

J is TRBJ1-6 and V is TRBV6-5; 7 bases align to TRBD1. CDR3 length equals 14 residues. V lost 5 bases to trimming and J lost 7 bases; unmatched junction nucleotides: 5. Germline CDR1 and CDR2: MNHEY and SVGAGI. The CDR3 region is CASSTGVLNSPLHF. The CDR3 DNA sequence: TGTGCCAGCAGTACAGGGGTTTTAAATTCACCCCTCCACTTT.

The chain has TRBV5-6 and TRBJ1-1, with D unresolved. The CDR3 is made up of 11 amino acids. CDR1 SGHDT and CDR2 YYEEEE come from the germline V gene. V lost 3 bases and J 8 bases, leaving 8 bases between the germline ends. DNA of the CDR3: TGTGCCAGCAGCTCCCTCGCGGAAGCTTTCTTT. This codes for CASSSLAEAFF.

In this sample, this clone turned up once. The rearrangement uses TRBV6-1 and TRBJ2-7; 13 nucleotides agree with TRBD2. Germline values: CDR1 MNHNS, CDR2 SASEGT. V lost 0 bases and J lost 4; bases outside the gene matches: 15. This CDR3 region has 20 residues. The CDR3 DNA sequence: TGTGCCAGCAGTGAAGCGCTGGGACTAGCGGGGCAATGGGCCATATACGAGCAGTACTTC. Protein: CASSEALGLAGQWAIYEQYF.

This clone occurred once. CDR3 sequence: CASSPPPTGDGGYTF. CDR3 DNA: TGTGCCAGCAGCCCTCCCCCGACAGGGGACGGGGGCTACACCTTC. This chain connects TRBV5-4 to TRBJ1-2; 8 nucleotides match TRBD1. In germline, CDR1 is SGHNT, CDR2 YYREEE (reference sequence). The CDR3 length is 15 residues. Unmatched junction bases numbered 13, after V lost 4 bases and J lost 8 bases. Together with reference TRBV5-4 and TRBJ1-2, the CDR3 gives the full variable domain: ETGVTQSPTHLIKTRGQQVTLRCSSQSGHNTVSWYQQALGQGPQFIFQYYREEENGRGNFPPRFSGLQFPNYSSELNVNALELDDSALYLCASSPPPTGDGGYTFGSGTRLTVV.

The genes are TRBV5-1 and TRBJ1-1; D unresolved. Germline values: CDR1 SGHRS, CDR2 YFSETQ. CDR3 length equals 14 residues. The germline V and J ends were trimmed by 0 bases and 7 bases, with 13 bases remaining between them. The CDR3 nucleotides read TGCGCCAGCAGCTTGGAGTATGTTGGGATTGAAGCTTTCTTT. Translated: CASSLEYVGIEAFF.

The chain has TRBV5-1 and TRBJ1-2; D remains ambiguous. The germline V and J ends were trimmed by 1 base and 0 bases, with 10 bases remaining between them. The CDR3 consists of 15 residues. CDR1 SGHRS and CDR2 YFSETQ come from the germline V gene. As DNA, the CDR3 is TGCGCCAGCAGCTTGACACGGGGAGCTAACTATGGCTACACCTTC. Encoded protein: CASSLTRGANYGYTF.

J is TRBJ2-6 and V is TRBV18; D tentatively fits TRBD1 or TRBD2 (5 bases each). V lost 5 bases and J 13 bases, leaving 18 bases between the germline ends. The germline CDR1 and CDR2 sequences are KGHSH and LQKENI. The CDR3 is 14 residues long. The CDR3 region has the DNA TGTGCCAGCTCAGTCCGGGGCGAGGGCCTGGTCCTGACTTTC. This sequence encodes CASSVRGEGLVLTF.

A remark on this clone: This specimen includes other DNA sequences encoding the same CDR3. The chain combines TRBV24-1 with TRBJ2-3; 9 bases align to TRBD1. From germline, CDR1 is KGHDR and CDR2 SFDVKD. Trimming removed 4 bases from V and 0 bases from J; junction bases left unmatched: 4. The CDR3 extends over 16 amino acids. CDR3: CATSDPGQGSTDTQYF. CDR3 bases: TGTGCCACCAGTGACCCTGGACAGGGGAGCACAGATACGCAGTATTTT.

V and J are TRBV27 and TRBJ2-1; 12 positions agree with TRBD2. The CDR3 totals 16 residues. Per germline, CDR1 MNHEY and CDR2 SMNVEV (reference sequence). With 7 bases clipped from V and 2 bases from J, the junction kept 6 bases outside the gene matches. The CDR3 DNA reads TGTGCCAGCACCAAGACTAGCGGGGGAACCTACAATGAGCAGTTCTTC. This translates into CASTKTSGGTYNEQFF.

This clone has only a few counts. The CDR3 spells CASRSTGDTGELFF. CDR3 nucleotides: TGTGCCAGCAGATCTACAGGGGACACCGGGGAGCTGTTTTTT. This chain connects TRBV6-6 to TRBJ2-2, with TRBD1 matching 7 bases. Germline V gene lookup returns CDR1 MNHNY and CDR2 SVGAGI (reference sequence). Germline trimming cut 6 bases from V and 3 bases from J; bases unmatched to any gene: 4. CDR3 length: 14 residues.

V is TRBV6-1 and J is TRBJ2-7; TRBD1 might be the D (5 bases). The CDR3 loop spans 13 amino acids. The germline V and J ends were trimmed by 3 bases and 3 bases, with 9 bases remaining between them. The germline V gene has CDR1 MNHNS and CDR2 SASEGT. The CDR3, as DNA: TGTGCCAGCAGTGAGGGCAGGGTCTACGAGCAGTACTTC. Its translation: CASSEGRVYEQYF.

This chain joins TRBV10-3 and TRBJ1-1; weak D call: TRBD1 (6 bases). Deletions cut 3 bases from V and 0 bases from J, with 14 bases between. The CDR3 has 16 residues. Germline V lookup: CDR1 ENHRY, CDR2 SYGVKD. CDR3 sequence (DNA): TGTGCCATCAGTGAACTCGGACAGAATCTGAACACTGAAGCTTTCTTT. Residues: CAISELGQNLNTEAFF.

The CDR3: CASSPPGGSTGELFF. The DNA of the CDR3 is TGTGCCAGCTCACCCCCAGGGGGGTCCACCGGGGAGCTGTTTTTT. The V and J genes are TRBV18 and TRBJ2-2, with D maybe TRBD1 (7 bases). CDR3 length: 15 residues. Germline lookup yields CDR1 KGHSH and CDR2 LQKENI. The V gene lost 3 bases and the J gene lost 4 bases, with 12 bases spanning the gap.

V usage is TRBV7-9 and J usage is TRBJ1-1; a possible D gene is TRBD1 (6 bases). V lost 4 bases and J 4 bases, leaving 13 bases between the germline ends. This CDR3 has 14 residues. In germline, CDR1 is SEHNR, CDR2 FQNEAQ (reference sequence). The CDR3 DNA is TGTGCCAGCAGCTCACAGGGATCGGGCACTGAAGCTTTCTTT. Translation gives CASSSQGSGTEAFF.

The chain employs TRBV24-1 and TRBJ2-1, with D perhaps matching TRBD2 (6 bases). The germline gives CDR1 KGHDR, CDR2 SFDVKD. This CDR3 comprises 16 residues. The ends were cut back, 3 bases at V and 9 bases at J, with 20 bases in the middle. The CDR3 sequence: CATSDPRGGAIGEQFF. The CDR3 coding sequence is TGTGCCACCAGTGATCCCCGCGGAGGGGCCATCGGTGAGCAGTTCTTC.

This CDR3 is CASSPGTGGGGYTF. CDR3 coding DNA: TGCGCCAGCAGCCCCGGGACAGGGGGCGGTGGCTACACCTTC. The rearrangement joins TRBV10-2 to TRBJ1-2; TRBD1 matches 12 bases. The length of the CDR3 is 14 residues. Germline V gene lookup returns CDR1 WSHSY and CDR2 SAAADI. The ends lost 6 bases at V and 7 bases at J; junction bases unmatched: 6.